Below are 9 T cell receptor beta chains sequenced from a single sample in a study of T cell changes during pregnancy in multiple sclerosis. The assay was immunoSEQ multiplex PCR, and TCRdb's table has in-frame clones only and misses some. The sample lists over 45,000 clones, about 88% occurring once. The specimen was CD4+ T cells from peripheral blood mononuclear cells, collected in the third trimester of pregnancy. The receptors shown here come from a female donor with multiple sclerosis, enrolled in a pregnancy study.

The DNA of the CDR3 is TGTGCCAGTAGTATTCAGGGTACGAATTCACCCCTCCACTTT. The encoded protein is CASSIQGTNSPLHF. The chain couples TRBV19 to TRBJ1-6; possibly TRBD1 for D (5 bases). Germline CDR1 is LNHDA and CDR2 is SQIVND (reference sequence). V lost 3 bases to trimming and J lost 7 bases, with 10 bases between them. The CDR3 contains 14 residues.

The CDR3 reads CASSLVQGTDTQYF. CDR3 nucleotide sequence: TGTGCCAGCAGCTTGGTCCAGGGTACAGATACGCAGTATTTT. V and J are TRBV5-4 and TRBJ2-3, with D possibly being TRBD1 (5 bases). Germline CDR1 reads SGHNT; CDR2 reads YYREEE (reference sequence). The length of the CDR3 is 14 residues. Trimming left V 0 bases short and J 3 bases short, with 8 bases between.

In its sample, this clone was seen a few times. The chain employs TRBV29-1 and TRBJ1-1; 7 bases are a match to TRBD1. Losses at the gene ends were 2 bases for V and 5 bases for J; bases not matched to a gene: 11. The germline gives CDR1 SQVTM, CDR2 ANQGSEA. The CDR3 length is 15 residues. The CDR3 bases are TGCAGCGTTGAAAGGGCCCCAGGGGGTGGAACTGAAGCTTTCTTT. Encoded protein: CSVERAPGGGTEAFF.

The chain employs TRBV7-8 and TRBJ2-5, with 9 bases matching TRBD1. V lost 1 base to trimming and J lost 5 bases; unmatched junction nucleotides: 5. The CDR3 is 15 amino acids. Germline assignment: CDR1 SGHVS and CDR2 FQNEAQ. The CDR3 DNA follows: TGTGCCAGCAGCTTAGGTACAGGGGGCGAGGAGACCCAGTACTTC. Its translation: CASSLGTGGEETQYF.

The gene calls are TRBV7-2 and TRBJ2-7, with a weak D call TRBD1 (6 bases). The CDR3 has 10 residues. Trimming pared 10 bases from V and 6 bases from J, leaving 10 bases between. Germline CDR1 reads SGHTA; CDR2 reads FQGNSA. CDR3 nucleotide sequence: TGTGCCACAGGGGAAGGCGAGCAGTACTTC. Protein sequence: CATGEGEQYF.

CDR3 in DNA: TGTGCCAGCAGCTTATCCCTCGGGCAGGGCCCCGAGCAGTACTTC. Translation gives CASSLSLGQGPEQYF. The chain joins TRBV7-2 to TRBJ2-7; possibly TRBD1 for D (5 bases). V was trimmed by 2 bases and J by 6 bases, leaving 17 bases between them. The CDR3 runs 15 residues. CDR1 is SGHTA and CDR2 is FQGNSA in the germline V gene.

The chain joins TRBV2 to TRBJ1-2; 7 nucleotides line up with TRBD1. The CDR3 runs 15 residues. With V trimmed by 6 bases and J by 4 bases, 11 bases remained unmatched. CDR1 and CDR2 (germline): SNHLY, FYNNEI. The CDR3 sequence: CASRRTTGIAYGYTF. The CDR3 DNA is TGTGCCAGCAGGCGAACGACAGGGATCGCCTATGGCTACACCTTC. The full variable domain, with the rest looked up from reference TRBV2 and TRBJ1-2, is EPEVTQTPSHQVTQMGQEVILRCVPISNHLYFYWYRQILGQKVEFLVSFYNNEISEKSEIFDDQFSVERPDGSNFTLKIRSTKLEDSAMYFCASRRTTGIAYGYTFGSGTRLTVV.

The chain recombines TRBV7-2 with TRBJ2-5; 9 nucleotides agree with TRBD1. Germline V gene sequence: CDR1 SGHTA, CDR2 FQGNSA. J gave up 5 bases and V 5 bases, and 12 bases lay outside the gene matches. This CDR3 comprises 16 residues. CDR3 sequence (DNA): TGTGCCAGCAGCCCTGGAGGGGACAGGGTAGTGGAGACCCAGTACTTC. Protein sequence: CASSPGGDRVVETQYF.

On this clone itself: Other DNA sequences of this sample code for an identical CDR3. V usage is TRBV18 and J usage is TRBJ2-5; D remains ambiguous. Trimming stripped 5 bases from V and 2 bases from J, with 6 bases between. CDR3 length: 12 residues. Germline-derived CDR1 and CDR2 are KGHSH and LQKENI. The DNA of the CDR3 is TGTGCCAGCTCAGACACTCAAGAGACCCAGTACTTC. It encodes CASSDTQETQYF.